What follows are 10 T cell receptor beta chains derived from one specimen sequenced in a study of STAT5B mutations in CD4+ large granular lymphocyte leukemia (dated by TCRdb to between 2020 and 2023). Receptors were amplified or captured by the immunoSEQ multiplex PCR assay. TCRdb limited this immuneACCESS table to in-frame rearrangements with V and J called. A share of clones is missing; checked studies link under half to unresolved V genes, and the rest is unexplained. For this sample the table gives approximately 40,000 clones, of which 81% were detected only once. The top ten clonotypes cover 3.5% to 4% of the sample. The sequencing input was CD4+ T cells from blood buffy coats. These receptor sequences come from a human donor in good health.

CDR3 amino acids: CASSLAGSTDTQYF. The CDR3 nucleotides are TGTGCCAGCAGCTTAGCGGGAAGCACAGATACGCAGTATTTT. This sequence joins TRBV7-9 and TRBJ2-3; D is uncertain. Germline CDR1 and CDR2: SEHNR and FQNEAQ (reference sequence). This CDR3 comprises 14 residues. The V end lost 0 bases, the J end lost 0 bases, and 4 bases lay between the germline ends.

The CDR3 is CASNQGNNEQFF. The CDR3 region has the DNA TGTGCCAGCAATCAGGGGAACAATGAGCAGTTCTTC. The chain joins TRBV2 to TRBJ2-1; D is possibly TRBD1 (6 bases). Per the germline V gene, CDR1 is SNHLY and CDR2 is FYNNEI. The CDR3 is made up of 12 amino acids. The V gene lost 7 bases and the J gene lost 5 bases, with 9 bases spanning the gap.

V and J are TRBV10-3 and TRBJ1-1; possible D gene TRBD1, 5 bases. This CDR3 is built from 13 residues. V lost 0 bases and J lost 3, with 5 bases in between. The V gene's germline CDR1 is ENHRY and CDR2 SYGVKD. The CDR3 sequence: CAISESGDTEAFF. In nucleotides, the CDR3 is TGTGCCATCAGTGAGTCAGGGGACACTGAAGCTTTCTTT.

Only a few counts were recorded for this clone. The CDR3 region is CASSRVEGGSPLHF. DNA for the CDR3: TGTGCCAGCAGTAGGGTTGAAGGGGGTTCACCCCTCCACTTT. V is TRBV6-5 and J is TRBJ1-6; D perhaps matches TRBD1 (6 bases). The length of the CDR3 is 14 residues. CDR1 and CDR2 (germline): MNHEY, SVGAGI. The V and J ends lost 5 bases and 9 bases respectively, with 14 bases between them.

The chain carries TRBV5-4 and TRBJ1-6; the D is unclear. V lost 4 bases to trimming and J lost 9 bases, with 17 bases between them. There are 15 residues in the CDR3. From germline, CDR1 is SGHNT and CDR2 YYREEE (reference sequence). The CDR3 nucleotides read TGTGCCAGCAGCCCCCTTGTGGAGTTAGGTTCACCCCTCCACTTT. It is translated as CASSPLVELGSPLHF.

The chain carries TRBV18 and TRBJ1-1; D unclear. V was cut by 1 base and J by 8 bases, with 11 bases left in between. In germline, CDR1 is KGHSH, CDR2 LQKENI. The CDR3 consists of 13 residues. CDR3 DNA sequence: TGTGCCAGCTCACCACGGTTCAGTACAGAAGCTTTCTTT. The encoded protein is CASSPRFSTEAFF.

The chain joins TRBV7-3 to TRBJ2-7, with D possibly TRBD1 on 6 matching bases. This CDR3 contains 18 residues. Germline CDR1 and CDR2: SGHTA and FQGTGA. V gave up 5 bases and J gave up 2 bases, with 25 bases separating them. The CDR3: CASSRTIVRGTKTYEQYF. The DNA of the CDR3 is TGTGCCAGCAGCCGGACGATCGTAAGGGGGACAAAGACCTACGAGCAGTACTTC. The variable domain in full, with the rest retrieved from reference TRBV7-3 and TRBJ2-7, is GAGVSQTPSNKVTEKGKYVELRCDPISGHTALYWYRQSLGQGPEFLIYFQGTGAADDSGLPNDRFFAVRPEGSVSTLKIQRTERGDSAVYLCASSRTIVRGTKTYEQYFGPGTRLTVT.

V usage is TRBV19 and J usage is TRBJ2-7; the D gene is possibly TRBD2 (5 bases). Germline CDR1 and CDR2: LNHDA and SQIVND (reference sequence). There are 14 residues in the CDR3. V lost 6 bases and J lost 0, with 12 bases in between. The CDR3 DNA reads as TGTGCCAGTAGGGCCGTGGCGGGCTCCTACGAGCAGTACTTC. Its protein is CASRAVAGSYEQYF.

The chain uses TRBV19 and TRBJ2-7; TRBD2 is a possible D gene (5 bases). In germline, CDR1 is LNHDA, CDR2 SQIVND (reference sequence). The V gene lost 5 bases and the J gene lost 2 bases, with 13 bases spanning the gap. The CDR3 runs to 14 residues. The CDR3 region is CASSSQTNPYEQYF. CDR3 coding DNA: TGTGCCAGTAGTTCCCAGACTAACCCCTACGAGCAGTACTTC.

This clone was detected only a few times. The J gene is TRBJ2-1, the V gene TRBV7-9; no clear D. Trimming shortened V by 5 bases and J by 2 bases, and 10 bases separated the two germline ends. Per the germline V gene, CDR1 is SEHNR and CDR2 is FQNEAQ (reference sequence). CDR3 length equals 14 residues. The CDR3 DNA reads TGTGCCAGCAGCCCTCGAGGTCCCTACAATGAGCAGTTCTTC. Translated: CASSPRGPYNEQFF.